The next 21 T cell receptor beta chains were all read from a single sample in a study of blood T cell repertoires in COVID-19 (TCRdb year 2020). The library came from the immunoSEQ multiplex PCR assay. What TCRdb holds here is the immuneACCESS table cut down to in-frame rearrangements. Part of the clones is not present; checked against another copy, under half of the missing clones reflect an unresolved V gene, and the others are unexplained. This sample has 400,000 to 500,000 clones in its table, and about 88% of those were observed once. Of the sample, approximately 1.3% is held by the ten largest clones. Sequenced input: PBMCs or T cells enriched from blood (not recorded which). All receptors come from a woman between 18 and 30 years old who had been exposed to COVID-19.

The V call is TRBV4-1, the J call TRBJ1-5; D is unclear. This CDR3 region has 18 residues. Trimming took off 3 bases at V and 3 bases at J, with 21 bases between the two ends. The V gene's germline CDR1 is MGHRA and CDR2 YSYEKL. For the CDR3, the DNA is TGCGCCAGCAGCCATGGCTTCGGAGGCGCACTGTTCAATCAGCCCCAGCATTTT. Encoded protein: CASSHGFGGALFNQPQHF.

The chain joins TRBV18 to TRBJ2-7; 8 bases align to TRBD1. The CDR3 is 14 residues long. Unmatched junction bases numbered 8, after V lost 6 bases and J lost 4 bases. Germline V gene data show CDR1 as KGHSH and CDR2 as LQKENI. In DNA form, the CDR3 reads TGTGCCAGCTCCATGGACAGGGTAGGTTACGAGCAGTACTTC. Protein sequence: CASSMDRVGYEQYF.

As for this clone: Other DNA sequences in this specimen translate into the identical CDR3. This sequence joins TRBV9 and TRBJ2-7, with 8 nucleotides matching TRBD1. V shed 0 bases, J shed 3 bases, and the junction held 2 bases outside the gene matches. The CDR3 consists of 14 residues. From germline, CDR1 is SGDLS and CDR2 YYNGEE. This chain's CDR3 is CASSVGGTGYEQYF. The CDR3 DNA is TGTGCCAGCAGCGTAGGGGGGACAGGCTACGAGCAGTACTTC. Based on the CDR3 plus reference TRBV9 and TRBJ2-7, the full variable domain is DSGVTQTPKHLITATGQRVTLRCSPRSGDLSVYWYQQSLDQGLQFLIQYYNGEERAKGNILERFSAQQFPDLHSELNLSSLELGDSALYFCASSVGGTGYEQYFGPGTRLTVT.

DNA for the CDR3: TGTGCCAGCAACTACAGGGAAAGGATGAATTCACCCCTCCACTTT. The encoded protein is CASNYRERMNSPLHF. The chain combines TRBV7-2 with TRBJ1-6, with a tentative D call TRBD1 (6 bases). Germline values: CDR1 SGHTA, CDR2 FQGNSA. The CDR3 runs 15 residues. V was trimmed by 7 bases and J by 7 bases, leaving 17 bases between them.

This chain uses TRBV5-1 with TRBJ2-5; TRBD1 aligns across 10 bases. With 4 bases clipped from V and 2 bases from J, the junction kept 5 bases outside the gene matches. The CDR3 runs to 15 residues. The germline V gene has CDR1 SGHRS and CDR2 YFSETQ. The CDR3 protein is CASSLRTGGQETQYF. CDR3 DNA: TGCGCCAGCAGCCTTCGGACAGGGGGGCAAGAGACCCAGTACTTC.

The chain combines TRBV4-3 with TRBJ1-6, with D possibly matching TRBD1 (6 bases). Germline V gene sequence: CDR1 LGHNA, CDR2 YSLEER. The CDR3 contains 18 residues. Trimming cost V 0 bases and J 0 bases, with 12 bases left between them. As DNA, the CDR3 is TGCGCCAGCAGCCAAGATAGGCAGGACAGCTCCTATAATTCACCCCTCCACTTT. Encoded protein: CASSQDRQDSSYNSPLHF.

This chain joins TRBV6-5 and TRBJ1-1, with TRBD1 as a possible D gene (5 bases). The CDR3 is 16 residues long. Germline assignment: CDR1 MNHEY and CDR2 SVGAGI. V was pared by 4 bases and J by 4 bases, with 19 bases between. CDR3 in amino acids: CASSSGFGGEGTEAFF. CDR3 nucleotide sequence: TGTGCCAGCAGTTCGGGGTTTGGGGGGGAAGGCACTGAAGCTTTCTTT.

This chain links TRBV6-5 with TRBJ1-2, with TRBD1 as a possible D gene (5 bases). The CDR3 length is 13 residues. The V gene lost 5 bases and the J gene lost 7 bases, with 14 bases spanning the gap. CDR1 is MNHEY, CDR2 SVGAGI, per germline. In DNA, the CDR3 is TGTGCCAGCAGTCCAGACAGTCTTGGTGGCTACACCTTC. Translation: CASSPDSLGGYTF.

This sequence joins TRBV2 and TRBJ1-4; the D gene is possibly TRBD1 (6 bases). The CDR3 is made up of 15 amino acids. Per the germline V gene, CDR1 is SNHLY and CDR2 is FYNNEI. Trimming removed 6 bases from V and 12 bases from J, with 23 bases in between. In DNA form, the CDR3 reads TGTGCCAGCAGCGTACCCCGGACAGTCACTTGGGAACTGTTTTTT. Translation gives CASSVPRTVTWELFF. The entire variable domain, with the rest obtained from reference TRBV2 and TRBJ1-4, is as follows: EPEVTQTPSHQVTQMGQEVILRCVPISNHLYFYWYRQILGQKVEFLVSFYNNEISEKSEIFDDQFSVERPDGSNFTLKIRSTKLEDSAMYFCASSVPRTVTWELFFGSGTQLSVL.

This rearrangement joins TRBV9 to TRBJ1-3; 8 bases match TRBD1. Germline V gene data show CDR1 as SGDLS and CDR2 as YYNGEE. J was trimmed by 2 bases and V by 4 bases; bases with no gene match: 8. CDR3 length equals 16 residues. Here the CDR3 reads CASSFKLRGPGNTIYF. The CDR3 coding sequence is TGTGCCAGCAGCTTCAAGCTCAGGGGGCCTGGAAACACCATATATTTT.

The rearrangement uses TRBV10-3 and TRBJ2-7; tentatively, D is TRBD1 (6 bases). CDR1 and CDR2 from the germline V gene are ENHRY and SYGVKD. V was trimmed by 6 bases and J by 0 bases, leaving 12 bases between them. The length of the CDR3 is 14 residues. The CDR3 loop is CAIRTGHGSYEQYF. CDR3 nucleotide sequence: TGTGCCATCAGAACAGGGCACGGCTCCTACGAGCAGTACTTC.

This sequence joins TRBV15 and TRBJ1-5; D is uncertain. V lost 8 bases and J lost 3, with 17 bases in between. This CDR3 contains 15 residues. Germline assignment: CDR1 LNHNV and CDR2 YYDKDF (reference sequence). CDR3 loop: CATLNNRGINQPQHF. CDR3 in DNA: TGTGCCACCCTTAACAATCGGGGTATCAATCAGCCCCAGCATTTT.

The chain employs TRBV19 and TRBJ1-5; D unresolved. The germline V gene encodes CDR1 LNHDA and CDR2 SQIVND (reference sequence). V was pared by 1 base and J by 0 bases, with 7 bases between. The CDR3 runs to 15 residues. CDR3 sequence reads: CASSIVPSSNQPQHF. In DNA, the CDR3 is TGTGCCAGTAGTATAGTTCCGAGTAGCAATCAGCCCCAGCATTTT.

The genes are TRBV28 and TRBJ1-5; weak D call: TRBD1 (5 bases). CDR1 MDHEN and CDR2 SYDVKM come from the germline V gene. The CDR3 extends over 14 amino acids. V dropped 6 bases and J dropped 6 bases, with 15 bases sitting between them. CDR3 sequence (DNA): TGTGCCAGCAGCCCCCCGGGGGGTCGTCAGCCCCAGCATTTT. Its protein product is CASSPPGGRQPQHF.

The V call is TRBV5-1, the J call TRBJ2-7; 9 bases agree with TRBD1. V was clipped by 4 bases and J by 10 bases; unmatched bases: 3. Germline V gene data show CDR1 as SGHRS and CDR2 as YFSETQ. This CDR3 has 11 amino acids. The CDR3 nucleotides are TGCGCCAGCAGCCAGGGACAGGGCCAGTACTTC. This gives the protein CASSQGQGQYF.

The rearrangement uses TRBV3-1 (or the pseudogene TRBV3-2) and TRBJ2-3; 8 bases match TRBD2. Looked up from germline, CDR1 is LGHDT and CDR2 is YNNKEL (reference sequence). The CDR3 consists of 17 residues. Germline trimming cut 4 bases from V and 2 bases from J; bases unmatched to any gene: 11. CDR3 sequence reads: CASSPPAERENTDTQYF. The CDR3 coding sequence is TGTGCCAGCAGCCCCCCGGCCGAGCGGGAGAACACAGATACGCAGTATTTT.

The V and J genes are TRBV5-8 and TRBJ1-2; 7 nucleotides align to TRBD1. The CDR3 is made up of 18 amino acids. The V segment lost 4 bases and the J segment 5 bases; nucleotides outside the gene matches: 20. Germline V CDR1 and CDR2: SGHTS, YDEGEE. The DNA for the CDR3 is TGTGCCAGCAGCCATTCCCCACCTAGCGAAGGGGGCACGTATGGCTACACCTTC. Translating it yields CASSHSPPSEGGTYGYTF.

This sequence joins TRBV19 and TRBJ1-5; D perhaps matches TRBD1 (6 bases). The CDR3 covers 12 residues. V lost 6 bases to trimming and J lost 6 bases, with 9 bases between them. Per the germline V gene, CDR1 is LNHDA and CDR2 is SQIVND (reference sequence). This chain's CDR3 is CASRAGVQPQHF. The CDR3 nucleotides are TGTGCCAGTAGGGCAGGGGTTCAGCCCCAGCATTTT.

The V and J genes are TRBV3-1 (or the pseudogene TRBV3-2) and TRBJ2-7; the match to TRBD2 covers 13 bases. V lost 3 bases to trimming and J lost 1 base; unmatched junction nucleotides: 6. Germline CDR1 is LGHDT and CDR2 is YNNKEL (reference sequence). The CDR3 consists of 17 residues. CDR3 sequence reads: CASSHGTSGIGSYEQYF. The CDR3 coding sequence is TGTGCCAGCAGCCACGGGACTAGCGGGATCGGGTCCTACGAGCAGTACTTC.

The rearrangement joins TRBV9 to TRBJ1-6, with D perhaps matching TRBD1 (6 bases). This CDR3 contains 16 residues. V was trimmed by 3 bases and J by 2 bases, leaving 12 bases between them. CDR1 SGDLS and CDR2 YYNGEE come from the germline V gene. The CDR3 coding sequence is TGTGCCAGCAGCGACTTACAGGGAACCTATAATTCACCCCTCCACTTT. Translation: CASSDLQGTYNSPLHF. Complete variable domain (other parts from reference TRBV9 and TRBJ1-6): DSGVTQTPKHLITATGQRVTLRCSPRSGDLSVYWYQQSLDQGLQFLIQYYNGEERAKGNILERFSAQQFPDLHSELNLSSLELGDSALYFCASSDLQGTYNSPLHFGNGTRLTVT.

The CDR3 loop is CASSWGVISSYNEQFF. As DNA, the CDR3 is TGTGCCAGCAGCTGGGGGGTTATCAGCTCCTACAATGAGCAGTTCTTC. The J gene is TRBJ2-1, the V gene TRBV5-6; possibly TRBD2 for D (6 bases). The CDR3 has 16 residues. The V gene's germline CDR1 is SGHDT and CDR2 YYEEEE. V was pared by 3 bases and J by 0 bases, with 13 bases between.